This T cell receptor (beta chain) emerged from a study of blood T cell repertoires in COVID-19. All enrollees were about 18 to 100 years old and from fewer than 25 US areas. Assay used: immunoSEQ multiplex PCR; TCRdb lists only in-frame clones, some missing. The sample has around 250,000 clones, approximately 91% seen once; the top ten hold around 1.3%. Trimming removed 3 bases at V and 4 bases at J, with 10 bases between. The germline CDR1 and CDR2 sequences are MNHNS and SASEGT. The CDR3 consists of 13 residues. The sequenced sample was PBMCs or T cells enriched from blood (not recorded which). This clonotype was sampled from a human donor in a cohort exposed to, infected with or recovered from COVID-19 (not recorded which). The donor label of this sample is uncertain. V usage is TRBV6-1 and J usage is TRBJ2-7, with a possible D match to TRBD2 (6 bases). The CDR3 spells CASSEGGEYEQYF. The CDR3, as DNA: TGTGCCAGCAGTGAGGGCGGGGAATACGAGCAGTACTTC.